This entry features one T cell receptor (beta chain) sequence. The sequence runs out 3 residues before the end of the CDR3; the remainder is reconstructed from the germline J gene. This specimen belongs to a study of T cells in women clearing cervical HPV infection. In the study overall: Donors had HPV16-related CIN3 or worse; 2 had invasive cancer.

CDR1 and CDR2 (germline): ENHRY, SYGVKD. V trimming: 8 bases; J trimming: 4 bases; junction bases outside the gene matches: 11. The CDR3 is made up of 15 amino acids. Produced via immunoSEQ multiplex PCR; TCRdb's table is partial and in-frame only. Here the sample table reports some 19,000 clones. The chain combines TRBV10-3 with TRBJ2-3; 8 positions match TRBD2. Sequencing was done on a sample of blood buffy coat. This clonotype originated in a woman aged 18 to 75 with a cervical HPV16 infection that either progressed to CIN3+ or cleared (not recorded which). The part of the CDR3 DNA that was read is TGTGCCATCGGAACGGGGGGGCCTCAGGCAGATACG. Translated, it gives CAIGTGGPQADT. The full-length CDR3 reads as CAIGTGGPQADTQYF.